Here is one T cell receptor (beta chain) with its context. The antigen is unknown. V lost 4 bases, J lost 12 bases, and 4 bases stayed unmatched. CDR3 length equals 11 residues. The germline gives CDR1 MGHDK, CDR2 SYGVNS. 13 Jbeta primers and 60 Vbeta primers were used for the PCR. Measured with immunoSEQ multiplex PCR; TCRdb has only the in-frame clones, and not every one. The data contain 120,000 or so clones, 81% of them singletons. This record belongs to a study of cytomegalovirus exposure and HLA in healthy donors. Study-level points and caveats: In a later analysis, HLA-associated TCR beta chains were more clonally expanded than equally common others.

The sequence was collected from a man between 18 and 29 years old in good health and CMV-seronegative. This chain joins TRBV25-1 and TRBJ2-7; 9 nucleotides match TRBD1. Sequenced material: PBMCs. The CDR3 nucleotides are TGTGCCAGCAGTGGGACAGGGGTGGGGTACTTC. Protein sequence: CASSGTGVGYF.